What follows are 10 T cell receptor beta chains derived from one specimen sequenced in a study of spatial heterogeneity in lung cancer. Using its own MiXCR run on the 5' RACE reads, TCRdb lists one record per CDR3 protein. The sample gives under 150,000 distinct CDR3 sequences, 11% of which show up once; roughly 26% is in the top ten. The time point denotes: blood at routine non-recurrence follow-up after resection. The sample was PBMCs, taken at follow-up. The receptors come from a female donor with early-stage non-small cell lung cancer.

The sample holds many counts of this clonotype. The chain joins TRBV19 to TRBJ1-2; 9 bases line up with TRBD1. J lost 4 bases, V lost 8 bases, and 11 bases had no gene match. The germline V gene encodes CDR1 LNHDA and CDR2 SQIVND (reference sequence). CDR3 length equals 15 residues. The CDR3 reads CASSRDRERFYGYTF. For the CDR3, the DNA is TGTGCCAGTTCCCGGGACAGGGAGAGATTCTATGGCTACACCTTC. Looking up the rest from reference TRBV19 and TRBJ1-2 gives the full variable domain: DGGITQSPKYLFRKEGQNVTLSCEQNLNHDAMYWYRQDPGQGLRLIYYSQIVNDFQKGDIAEGYSVSREKKESFPLTVTSAQKNPTAFYLCASSRDRERFYGYTFGSGTRLTVV.

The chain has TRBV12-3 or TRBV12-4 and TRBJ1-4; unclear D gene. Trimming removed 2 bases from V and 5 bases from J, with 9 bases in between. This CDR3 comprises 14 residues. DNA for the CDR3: TGTGCCAGCAGTTTAACCAGGAAAAATGAAAAACTGTTTTTT. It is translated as CASSLTRKNEKLFF.

The CDR3 region is CASSFGTSGTSDTQYF. Here the CDR3 DNA reads TGTGCCAGCAGCTTTGGGACTAGCGGGACATCAGATACGCAGTATTTT. The chain employs TRBV7-6 and TRBJ2-3; 13 nucleotides line up with TRBD2. The CDR3 has 16 amino acids. Germline CDR1 reads SGHVS; CDR2 reads FNYEAQ. The V gene end was trimmed by 3 bases and the J gene end by 4 bases; junction bases not matched to a gene: 4.

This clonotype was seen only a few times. The DNA of the CDR3 is TGCGCCAGCAGCTTGGCGGGCTGGGGGTCCTACAATGAGCAGTTCTTC. The encoded protein is CASSLAGWGSYNEQFF. The rearrangement links TRBV5-1 to TRBJ2-1, with D possibly called TRBD1 or TRBD2 (5 bases each). CDR3 length equals 16 residues. CDR1 is SGHRS, CDR2 YFSETQ, per germline. V was pared by 0 bases and J by 1 base, with 11 bases between.

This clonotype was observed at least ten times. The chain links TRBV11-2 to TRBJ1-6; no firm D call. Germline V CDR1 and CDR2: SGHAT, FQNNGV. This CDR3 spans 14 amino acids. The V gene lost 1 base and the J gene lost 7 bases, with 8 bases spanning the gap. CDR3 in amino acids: CASSLALGNSPLHF. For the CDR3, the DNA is TGTGCCAGCAGCTTAGCTCTGGGAAATTCACCCCTCCACTTT.

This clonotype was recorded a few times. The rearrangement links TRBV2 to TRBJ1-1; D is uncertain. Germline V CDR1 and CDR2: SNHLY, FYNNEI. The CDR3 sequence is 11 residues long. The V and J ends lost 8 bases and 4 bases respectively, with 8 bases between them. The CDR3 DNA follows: TGTGCCAGCGTCAGCTTCACTGAAGCTTTCTTT. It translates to CASVSFTEAFF.

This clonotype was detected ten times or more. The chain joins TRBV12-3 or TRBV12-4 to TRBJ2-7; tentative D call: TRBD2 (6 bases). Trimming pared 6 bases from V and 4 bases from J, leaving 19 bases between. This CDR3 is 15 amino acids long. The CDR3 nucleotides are TGTGCCAGCAGAAGAAGCGGGCGAAGGGATTACGAGCAGTACTTC. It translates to CASRRSGRRDYEQYF.

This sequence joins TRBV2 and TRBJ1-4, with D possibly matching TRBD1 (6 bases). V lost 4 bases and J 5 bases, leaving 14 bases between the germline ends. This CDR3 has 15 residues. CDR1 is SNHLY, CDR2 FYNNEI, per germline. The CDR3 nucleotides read TGTGCCAGCAGTGGAAGGGGGGTCAAGAATGAAAAACTGTTTTTT. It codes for CASSGRGVKNEKLFF.

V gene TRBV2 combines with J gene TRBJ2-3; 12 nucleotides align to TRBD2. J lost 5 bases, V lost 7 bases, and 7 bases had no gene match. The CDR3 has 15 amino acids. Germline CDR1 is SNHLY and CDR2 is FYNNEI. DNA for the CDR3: TGTGCCAGCACCCGACTAGCGGGAGTTGTAGATACGCAGTATTTT. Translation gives CASTRLAGVVDTQYF.

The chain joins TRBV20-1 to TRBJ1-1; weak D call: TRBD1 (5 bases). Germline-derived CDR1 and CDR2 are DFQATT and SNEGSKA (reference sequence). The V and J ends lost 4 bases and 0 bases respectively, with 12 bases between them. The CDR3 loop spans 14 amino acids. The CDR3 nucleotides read TGCAGTGCTATGAGACAGTACATGAACACTGAAGCTTTCTTT. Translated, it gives CSAMRQYMNTEAFF.